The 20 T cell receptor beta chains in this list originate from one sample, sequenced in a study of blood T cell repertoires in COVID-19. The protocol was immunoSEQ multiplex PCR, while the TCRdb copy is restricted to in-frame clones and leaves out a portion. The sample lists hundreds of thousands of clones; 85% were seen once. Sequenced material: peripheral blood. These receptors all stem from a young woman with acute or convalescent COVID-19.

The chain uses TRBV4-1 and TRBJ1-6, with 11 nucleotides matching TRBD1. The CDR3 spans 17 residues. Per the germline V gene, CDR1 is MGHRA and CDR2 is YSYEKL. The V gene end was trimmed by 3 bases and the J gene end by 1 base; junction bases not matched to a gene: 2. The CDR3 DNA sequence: TGCGCCAGCAGCCAGGACAGGGGGCAATCCTATAATTCACCCCTCCACTTT. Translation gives CASSQDRGQSYNSPLHF.

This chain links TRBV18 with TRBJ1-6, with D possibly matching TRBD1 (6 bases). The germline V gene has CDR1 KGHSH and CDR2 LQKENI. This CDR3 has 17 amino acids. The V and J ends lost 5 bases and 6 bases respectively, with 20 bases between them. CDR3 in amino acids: CASSTDTTGISNSPLHF. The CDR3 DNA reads TGTGCCAGCTCAACCGATACTACAGGGATAAGTAATTCACCCCTCCACTTT. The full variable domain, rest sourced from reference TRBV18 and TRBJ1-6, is NAGVMQNPRHLVRRRGQEARLRCSPMKGHSHVYWYRQLPEEGLKFMVYLQKENIIDESGMPKERFSAEFPKEGPSILRIQQVVRGDSAAYFCASSTDTTGISNSPLHFGNGTRLTVT.

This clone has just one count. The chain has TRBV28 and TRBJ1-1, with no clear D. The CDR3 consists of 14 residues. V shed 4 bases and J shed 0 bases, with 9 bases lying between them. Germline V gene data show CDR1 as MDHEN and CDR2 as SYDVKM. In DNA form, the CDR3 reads TGTGCCAGCAGTTCGCCCCCAGTGAACACTGAAGCTTTCTTT. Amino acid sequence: CASSSPPVNTEAFF.

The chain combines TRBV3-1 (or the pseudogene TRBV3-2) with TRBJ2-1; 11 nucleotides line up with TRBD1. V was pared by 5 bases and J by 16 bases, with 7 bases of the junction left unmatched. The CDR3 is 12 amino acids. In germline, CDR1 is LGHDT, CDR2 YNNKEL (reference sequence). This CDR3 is CASSYRTGGYFF. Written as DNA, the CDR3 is TGTGCCAGCAGCTATCGGACAGGGGGCTATTTCTTC.

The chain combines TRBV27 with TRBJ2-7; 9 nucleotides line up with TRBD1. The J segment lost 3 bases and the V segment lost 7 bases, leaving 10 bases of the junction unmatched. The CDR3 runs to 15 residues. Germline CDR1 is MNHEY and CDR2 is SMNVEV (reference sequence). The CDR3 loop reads CASTDRPGQGYEQYF. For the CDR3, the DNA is TGTGCCAGCACCGATCGACCGGGACAGGGCTACGAGCAGTACTTC.

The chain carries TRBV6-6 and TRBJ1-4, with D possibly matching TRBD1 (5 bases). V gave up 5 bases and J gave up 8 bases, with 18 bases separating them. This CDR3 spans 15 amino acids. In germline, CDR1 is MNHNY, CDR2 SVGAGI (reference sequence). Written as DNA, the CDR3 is TGTGCCAGCAGTCCCCGCGGGGGGGGTCAAGAAAAACTGTTTTTT. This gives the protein CASSPRGGGQEKLFF.

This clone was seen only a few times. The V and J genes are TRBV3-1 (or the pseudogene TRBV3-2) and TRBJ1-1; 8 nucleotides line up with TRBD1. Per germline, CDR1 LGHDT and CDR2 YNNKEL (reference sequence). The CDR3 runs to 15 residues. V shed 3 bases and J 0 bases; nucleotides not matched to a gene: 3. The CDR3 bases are TGTGCCAGCAGCCACGCAGGGGGCATGAACACTGAAGCTTTCTTT. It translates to CASSHAGGMNTEAFF.

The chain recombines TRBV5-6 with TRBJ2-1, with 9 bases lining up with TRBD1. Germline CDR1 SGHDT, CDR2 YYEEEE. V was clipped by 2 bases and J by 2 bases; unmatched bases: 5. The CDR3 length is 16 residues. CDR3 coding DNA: TGTGCCAGCAGCTTCCCGACAGGGGGGACCTACAATGAGCAGTTCTTC. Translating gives CASSFPTGGTYNEQFF.

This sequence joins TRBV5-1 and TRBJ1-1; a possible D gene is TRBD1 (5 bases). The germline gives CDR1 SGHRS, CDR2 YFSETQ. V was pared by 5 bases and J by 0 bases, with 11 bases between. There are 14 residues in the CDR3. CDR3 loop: CASRLTDMNTEAFF. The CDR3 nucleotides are TGCGCCAGCAGACTGACAGATATGAACACTGAAGCTTTCTTT. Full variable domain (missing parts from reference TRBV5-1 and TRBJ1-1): KAGVTQTPRYLIKTRGQQVTLSCSPISGHRSVSWYQQTPGQGLQFLFEYFSETQRNKGNFPGRFSGRQFSNSRSEMNVSTLELGDSALYLCASRLTDMNTEAFFGQGTRLTVV.

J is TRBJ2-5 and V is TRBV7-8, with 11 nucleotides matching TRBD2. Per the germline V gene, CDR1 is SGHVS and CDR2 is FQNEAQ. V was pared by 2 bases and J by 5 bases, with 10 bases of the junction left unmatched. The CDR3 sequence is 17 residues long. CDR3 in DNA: TGTGCCAGCAGCTTACCGACGACTAGCGGGGAGGCGGAGACCCAGTACTTC. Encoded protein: CASSLPTTSGEAETQYF.

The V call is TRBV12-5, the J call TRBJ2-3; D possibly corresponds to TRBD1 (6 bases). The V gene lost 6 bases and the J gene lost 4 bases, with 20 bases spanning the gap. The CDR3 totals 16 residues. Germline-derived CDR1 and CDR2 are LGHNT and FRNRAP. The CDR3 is CASGGTLPGSADTQYF. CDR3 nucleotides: TGTGCTAGTGGGGGGACACTCCCAGGGAGCGCAGATACGCAGTATTTT.

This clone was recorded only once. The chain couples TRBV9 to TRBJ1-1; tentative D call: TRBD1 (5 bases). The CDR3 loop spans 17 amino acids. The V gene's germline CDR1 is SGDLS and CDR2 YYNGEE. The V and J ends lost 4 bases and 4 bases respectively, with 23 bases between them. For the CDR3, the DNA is TGTGCCAGCAGCCCAACTGGTTTAGGGGTAATGAGCACTGAAGCTTTCTTT. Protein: CASSPTGLGVMSTEAFF. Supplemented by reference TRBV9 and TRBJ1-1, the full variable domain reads DSGVTQTPKHLITATGQRVTLRCSPRSGDLSVYWYQQSLDQGLQFLIQYYNGEERAKGNILERFSAQQFPDLHSELNLSSLELGDSALYFCASSPTGLGVMSTEAFFGQGTRLTVV.

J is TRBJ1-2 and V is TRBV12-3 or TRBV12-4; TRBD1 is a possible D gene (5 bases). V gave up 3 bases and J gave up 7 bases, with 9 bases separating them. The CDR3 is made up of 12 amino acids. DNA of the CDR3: TGTGCCAGCAGTTTCGGGGGGGGTGGCTACACCTTC. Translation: CASSFGGGGYTF.

The CDR3: CASTLEEGAGGYTF. The CDR3 coding sequence is TGTGCCAGCACCCTGGAGGAGGGGGCAGGTGGCTACACCTTC. This chain joins TRBV9 and TRBJ1-2; 7 bases are shared with TRBD1. J lost 7 bases, V lost 6 bases, and 12 bases had no gene match. CDR3 length: 14 residues. The germline gives CDR1 SGDLS, CDR2 YYNGEE.

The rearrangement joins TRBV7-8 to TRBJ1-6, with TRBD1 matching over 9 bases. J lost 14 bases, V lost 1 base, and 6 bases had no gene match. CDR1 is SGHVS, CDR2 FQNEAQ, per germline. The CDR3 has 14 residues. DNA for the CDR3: TGTGCCAGCAGCTTAGACAGGGGGCCGGTGACCCTCCACTTT. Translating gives CASSLDRGPVTLHF.

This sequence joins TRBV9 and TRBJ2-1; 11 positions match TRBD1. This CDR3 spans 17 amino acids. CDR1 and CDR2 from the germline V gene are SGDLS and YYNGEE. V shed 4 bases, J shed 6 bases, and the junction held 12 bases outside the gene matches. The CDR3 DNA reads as TGTGCCAGCAGCCCTCGGACAGGGGGCGCGGAATTCAATGAGCAGTTCTTC. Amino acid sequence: CASSPRTGGAEFNEQFF.

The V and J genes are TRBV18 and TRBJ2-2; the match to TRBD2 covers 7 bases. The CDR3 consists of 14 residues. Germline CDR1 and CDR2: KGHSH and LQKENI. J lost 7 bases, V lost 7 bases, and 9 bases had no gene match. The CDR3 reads CASFEGGASGELFF. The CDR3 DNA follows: TGTGCCAGCTTCGAGGGAGGGGCGAGCGGGGAGCTGTTTTTT.

DNA of the CDR3: TGTGCCACCAGCAGAGATTCCCCAGGGGGAGGCTACACCTTC. Translating it yields CATSRDSPGGGYTF. The chain joins TRBV15 to TRBJ1-2; 7 bases agree with TRBD1. This CDR3 comprises 14 residues. Trimming at V came to 0 bases and at J to 8 bases, leaving 6 bases not matched to a gene. CDR1 and CDR2 (germline): LNHNV, YYDKDF (reference sequence).

CDR3 protein: CSVPGVAEAFF. The CDR3 coding sequence is TGCAGCGTTCCGGGGGTGGCTGAAGCTTTCTTT. This sequence joins TRBV29-1 and TRBJ1-1, with D perhaps matching TRBD1 (5 bases). CDR1 SQVTM and CDR2 ANQGSEA come from the germline V gene. This CDR3 contains 11 residues. V dropped 5 bases and J dropped 6 bases, with 10 bases sitting between them. The full variable domain, with the rest looked up from reference TRBV29-1 and TRBJ1-1, is SAVISQKPSRDICQRGTSLTIQCQVDSQVTMMFWYRQQPGQSLTLIATANQGSEATYESGFVIDKFPISRPNLTFSTLTVSNMSPEDSSIYLCSVPGVAEAFFGQGTRLTVV.

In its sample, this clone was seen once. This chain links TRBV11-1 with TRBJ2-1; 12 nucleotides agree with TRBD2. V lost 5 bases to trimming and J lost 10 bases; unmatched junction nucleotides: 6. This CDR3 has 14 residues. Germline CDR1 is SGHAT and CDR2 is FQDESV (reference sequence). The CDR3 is CASSPSGGAWEQFF. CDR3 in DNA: TGTGCCAGCAGCCCTAGCGGGGGGGCGTGGGAGCAGTTCTTC.